These T cell receptor beta chains were read from a single sample in a study of blood T cell repertoires in COVID-19. Profiled with immunoSEQ multiplex PCR; TCRdb holds only in-frame clones, not every one. The sample shows 65,000 to 95,000 clones, under 80% of them seen only once. The specimen sequenced was peripheral blood. These receptors all stem from a man in his sixties with COVID-19, enrolled during active disease. The CDR3 runs from the conserved cysteine through the conserved F or W. A D gene is named only where the DNA matches it firmly. The size of a clone is reported for some rows only, either as once, few or many, or as a class for expanded clones.

J gene: TRBJ2-1
clone size: -
D gene: TRBD2
V gene: TRBV5-1
CDR3 DNA: TGCGCCAGCAACCCCGGGGGGTCCTCCTACAATGAGCAGTTCTTC
CDR3 protein: CASNPGGSSYNEQFF

J gene: TRBJ1-1
clone size: -
D gene: TRBD1
V gene: TRBV5-4
CDR3 DNA: TGTGCCAGCAGCGTAACAGGGGAGGAAGCTTTCTTT
CDR3 protein: CASSVTGEEAFF

J gene: TRBJ2-7
clone size: once
D gene: -
V gene: TRBV29-1
CDR3 DNA: TGCAGCGTTGCCCTACTCGCCAGGGGTAACGAGCAGTACTTC
CDR3 protein: CSVALLARGNEQYF

J gene: TRBJ1-4
clone size: -
D gene: -
V gene: TRBV10-3
CDR3 DNA: TGTGCCATCAGTGGGGCCGGTAAAAATGAAAAACTGTTTTTT
CDR3 protein: CAISGAGKNEKLFF

J gene: TRBJ2-1
clone size: -
D gene: TRBD1
V gene: TRBV12-3/TRBV12-4
CDR3 DNA: TGTGCCAGCAGCCGCCGGACAGGGAATGAGCAGTTCTTC
CDR3 protein: CASSRRTGNEQFF

J gene: TRBJ2-2
clone size: -
D gene: -
V gene: TRBV5-1
CDR3 DNA: TGCGCCAGCAGCCCGGAGGTACGGAGCGGGGAGCTGTTTTTT
CDR3 protein: CASSPEVRSGELFF

J gene: TRBJ2-1
clone size: many
D gene: TRBD2
V gene: TRBV5-8
CDR3 DNA: TGTGCCAGCAGCGGAACAAGGTTGGGACTAGCGGAGGGTGAGCAGTTCTTC
CDR3 protein: CASSGTRLGLAEGEQFF

J gene: TRBJ1-1
clone size: few
D gene: -
V gene: TRBV5-6
CDR3 DNA: TGTGCCAGCAGCAAGAACAGATTGAACACTGAAGCTTTCTTT
CDR3 protein: CASSKNRLNTEAFF

J gene: TRBJ2-7
clone size: once
D gene: -
V gene: TRBV12-3/TRBV12-4
CDR3 DNA: TGTGCCAGCAGCCTAGGAACCTACGAGCAGTACTTC
CDR3 protein: CASSLGTYEQYF

J gene: TRBJ1-2
clone size: -
D gene: TRBD1
V gene: TRBV5-1
CDR3 DNA: TGCGCCAGCAGCCCCGGACAGGGGAACTATGGCTACACCTTC
CDR3 protein: CASSPGQGNYGYTF

J gene: TRBJ2-5
clone size: once
D gene: -
V gene: TRBV25-1
CDR3 DNA: TGTGCCAGCAGTGGAAGAAGAGGGAAACAAGAGACCCAGTACTTC
CDR3 protein: CASSGRRGKQETQYF

J gene: TRBJ2-1
clone size: -
D gene: -
V gene: TRBV11-2
CDR3 DNA: TGTGCCAGCAGCTTAGCCTATGAGCAGTTCTTC
CDR3 protein: CASSLAYEQFF

J gene: TRBJ2-4
clone size: -
D gene: -
V gene: TRBV7-9
CDR3 DNA: TGTGCCAGCAGCCCAGTCGTAGCCAAAAACATTCAGTACTTC
CDR3 protein: CASSPVVAKNIQYF

J gene: TRBJ1-2
clone size: -
D gene: TRBD1
V gene: TRBV7-9
CDR3 DNA: TGTGCCAGCACCCAGGGGGAGACAGGGGTCGGCTACACCTTC
CDR3 protein: CASTQGETGVGYTF

J gene: TRBJ2-5
clone size: -
D gene: TRBD2
V gene: TRBV5-1
CDR3 DNA: TGCGCCAGCAGCTTAGGGCTAGCGGGGGGGCAGGAGACCCAGTACTTC
CDR3 protein: CASSLGLAGGQETQYF

J gene: TRBJ2-5
clone size: once
D gene: -
V gene: TRBV18
CDR3 DNA: TGTGCCAGCTCACCGGACAGACAAGAGACCCAGTACTTC
CDR3 protein: CASSPDRQETQYF

J gene: TRBJ2-1
clone size: -
D gene: TRBD2
V gene: TRBV7-8
CDR3 DNA: TGTGCCAGCAGCCACATAGGACTAGCGGGAGCGGCCTCCTACAATGAGCAGTTCTTC
CDR3 protein: CASSHIGLAGAASYNEQFF

J gene: TRBJ1-1
clone size: few
D gene: -
V gene: TRBV7-2
CDR3 DNA: TGTGCCAGCAGTCGAACAGTTGAAGCTTTCTTT
CDR3 protein: CASSRTVEAFF

J gene: TRBJ1-2
clone size: -
D gene: -
V gene: TRBV2
CDR3 DNA: TGTGCCAGCAGTGCCCGGGGGAACTATGGCTACACCTTC
CDR3 protein: CASSARGNYGYTF

J gene: TRBJ2-5
clone size: -
D gene: -
V gene: TRBV6-2/TRBV6-3
CDR3 DNA: TGTGCCAGCAGTTACACAGGGTTTCAAGAGACCCAGTACTTC
CDR3 protein: CASSYTGFQETQYF

J gene: TRBJ1-5
clone size: few
D gene: -
V gene: TRBV11-2
CDR3 DNA: TGTGCCAGCAGCTTATCAGATAGCAATCAGCCCCAGCATTTT
CDR3 protein: CASSLSDSNQPQHF

J gene: TRBJ2-5
clone size: once
D gene: TRBD2
V gene: TRBV3-1/TRBV3-2
CDR3 DNA: TGTGCCAGCAGCCAAGACGGGACTACCGTGGCCCAGTACTTC
CDR3 protein: CASSQDGTTVAQYF

J gene: TRBJ1-2
clone size: -
D gene: -
V gene: TRBV19
CDR3 DNA: TGTGCCAGTAGTGATTCCGTGTCTGGGAGGGTTGGCTACACCTTC
CDR3 protein: CASSDSVSGRVGYTF

J gene: TRBJ2-5
clone size: -
D gene: -
V gene: TRBV7-3
CDR3 DNA: TGTGCCAGCAGCTTACAGGGTTTCCAAGAGACCCAGTACTTC
CDR3 protein: CASSLQGFQETQYF

J gene: TRBJ2-1
clone size: few
D gene: -
V gene: TRBV9
CDR3 DNA: TGTGCCAGCAGCCCCCAAGGAGGCCTCTACAATGAGCAGTTCTTC
CDR3 protein: CASSPQGGLYNEQFF

J gene: TRBJ1-2
clone size: once
D gene: -
V gene: TRBV5-1
CDR3 DNA: TGCGCCAGCAGCACCGGACAGTACTATGGCTACACCTTC
CDR3 protein: CASSTGQYYGYTF

J gene: TRBJ2-3
clone size: -
D gene: -
V gene: TRBV18
CDR3 DNA: TGTGCCAGCTCGACCCGCGGGGATACGCAGTATTTT
CDR3 protein: CASSTRGDTQYF

J gene: TRBJ1-6
clone size: few
D gene: -
V gene: TRBV3-1/TRBV3-2
CDR3 DNA: TGTGCCAGCAGCCAAGAGGGCAGGCTGGCCCTCCACTTT
CDR3 protein: CASSQEGRLALHF

J gene: TRBJ2-1
clone size: few
D gene: -
V gene: TRBV24-1
CDR3 DNA: TGTGCCACAGGGGCGGGAAATGAGCAGTTCTTC
CDR3 protein: CATGAGNEQFF

J gene: TRBJ2-3
clone size: -
D gene: TRBD1
V gene: TRBV9
CDR3 DNA: TGTGCCAGCAGCCAAACAGGGGTTAATACAGATACGCAGTATTTT
CDR3 protein: CASSQTGVNTDTQYF

J gene: TRBJ1-1
clone size: -
D gene: -
V gene: TRBV5-5
CDR3 DNA: TGTGCCAGCAGCTTGGAAGGACGGGGGACTGAAGCTTTCTTT
CDR3 protein: CASSLEGRGTEAFF

J gene: TRBJ1-4
clone size: -
D gene: TRBD1
V gene: TRBV28
CDR3 DNA: TGTGCCAGCAGGGGACAGCGTAATGAAAAACTGTTTTTT
CDR3 protein: CASRGQRNEKLFF

J gene: TRBJ1-6
clone size: -
D gene: -
V gene: TRBV13
CDR3 DNA: TGTGCCAGCAGCTCTACACAGGGTCTACCCCTCCACTTT
CDR3 protein: CASSSTQGLPLHF

J gene: TRBJ2-1
clone size: -
D gene: -
V gene: TRBV18
CDR3 DNA: TGTGCCAGCTCACCATCAGAGGCGGGTGAGCAGTTCTTC
CDR3 protein: CASSPSEAGEQFF

J gene: TRBJ1-6
clone size: once
D gene: -
V gene: TRBV7-9
CDR3 DNA: TGTGCCAGCAGCTTATCCGGGAGGAATTCACCCCTCCACTTT
CDR3 protein: CASSLSGRNSPLHF

J gene: TRBJ2-5
clone size: -
D gene: TRBD2
V gene: TRBV7-2
CDR3 DNA: TGTGCCAGCAGCTTAACTAGCGGCCAAGAGACCCAGTACTTC
CDR3 protein: CASSLTSGQETQYF

J gene: TRBJ1-2
clone size: -
D gene: TRBD1
V gene: TRBV5-1
CDR3 DNA: TGCGCCAGCAGCCAGGACAGGGCTACCTATGGCTACACCTTC
CDR3 protein: CASSQDRATYGYTF

J gene: TRBJ2-5
clone size: -
D gene: -
V gene: TRBV11-3
CDR3 DNA: TGTGCCAGCAGCTTAGCCTCCGGGGTCGGAGAGACCCAGTACTTC
CDR3 protein: CASSLASGVGETQYF

J gene: TRBJ2-1
clone size: -
D gene: -
V gene: TRBV6-5
CDR3 DNA: TGTGCCAGCAGCCCCTCAGGGCTATACAATGAGCAGTTCTTC
CDR3 protein: CASSPSGLYNEQFF

J gene: TRBJ2-3
clone size: few
D gene: TRBD1
V gene: TRBV2
CDR3 DNA: TGTGCCACCCCAGGGGGACGGAACACAGATACGCAGTATTTT
CDR3 protein: CATPGGRNTDTQYF

J gene: TRBJ1-4
clone size: -
D gene: -
V gene: TRBV6-5
CDR3 DNA: TGTGCCAGCTTAGGAGCGAATGAAAAACTGTTTTTT
CDR3 protein: CASLGANEKLFF

J gene: TRBJ2-7
clone size: -
D gene: TRBD2
V gene: TRBV4-2
CDR3 DNA: TGTGCCAGCAGCCAAGATCTCGGGGGGAACTCCTACGAGCAGTACTTC
CDR3 protein: CASSQDLGGNSYEQYF

J gene: TRBJ2-2
clone size: -
D gene: -
V gene: TRBV3-1/TRBV3-2
CDR3 DNA: TGTGCCAGCAGCCAAGAGGGGGGTCCGAACACCGGGGAGCTGTTTTTT
CDR3 protein: CASSQEGGPNTGELFF

J gene: TRBJ1-2
clone size: -
D gene: -
V gene: TRBV5-1
CDR3 DNA: TGCGCCAGCCAAGGGGGGGGAGATGGCTACACCTTC
CDR3 protein: CASQGGGDGYTF

J gene: TRBJ2-1
clone size: -
D gene: TRBD2
V gene: TRBV4-2
CDR3 DNA: TGTGCCAGCAGCCAAAAACTAGCGGGGGGGCCTTACAATGAGCAGTTCTTC
CDR3 protein: CASSQKLAGGPYNEQFF

J gene: TRBJ2-7
clone size: -
D gene: TRBD2
V gene: TRBV19
CDR3 DNA: TGTGCCAGTAGTATATCCCTCGGACTAGCGGGAGAGCAGTACTTC
CDR3 protein: CASSISLGLAGEQYF

J gene: TRBJ2-5
clone size: -
D gene: TRBD2
V gene: TRBV25-1
CDR3 DNA: TGTGCCAGCAGTGAATATAGCGGGAGGGCGGAGACCCAGTACTTC
CDR3 protein: CASSEYSGRAETQYF

J gene: TRBJ1-1
clone size: -
D gene: TRBD1
V gene: TRBV11-3
CDR3 DNA: TGTGCCAGCAGCTTAGATCAGAGACAGGGCTCTTCGAGGGTCACTGAAGCTTTCTTT
CDR3 protein: CASSLDQRQGSSRVTEAFF

J gene: TRBJ1-4
clone size: -
D gene: -
V gene: TRBV19
CDR3 DNA: TGTGCCAGTAGTATAAGGAGAGATGAAAAACTGTTTTTT
CDR3 protein: CASSIRRDEKLFF

J gene: TRBJ2-5
clone size: once
D gene: -
V gene: TRBV5-1
CDR3 DNA: TGCGCCAGCAGCTTGGGTCAGGGGAGTTTGGAGACCCAGTACTTC
CDR3 protein: CASSLGQGSLETQYF